One sample yielded the 8 T cell receptor beta chains listed below, sequenced in a study of cytomegalovirus exposure and HLA in healthy donors. Both 60 Vbeta primers and 13 Jbeta primers went into the PCR. This table comes from immunoSEQ multiplex PCR, and its TCRdb copy is limited to in-frame clones, with some not included. The sample has roughly 120,000 clones, 65% to 75% seen once. Sequencing input: PBMCs. These receptors all come from a man aged 40-49 years in good health and CMV-seropositive.

The chain has TRBV12-2 and TRBJ1-2; the table's D call of TRBD1 was not tested on the DNA. TRBV12-2 is labeled a pseudogene. The CDR3 runs 12 residues. The CDR3 region has the DNA TGTGCAAGTCGCCGCAGGGGGCAGGAGAGCACCTTC. It encodes CASRRRGQESTF.

This clone has just one count. J is TRBJ1-6 and V is TRBV7-2, with D perhaps TRBD1 (5 bases). V dropped 1 base and J dropped 9 bases, with 13 bases sitting between them. This CDR3 is built from 15 residues. CDR1 SGHTA and CDR2 FQGNSA come from the germline V gene. CDR3 coding DNA: TGTGCCAGCAGCTTAGACTGGGGCGGGGTTTCACCCCTCCACTTT. It yields the protein CASSLDWGGVSPLHF. Full variable domain (outside the CDR3, taken from reference TRBV7-2 and TRBJ1-6): GAGVSQSPSNKVTEKGKDVELRCDPISGHTALYWYRQSLGQGLEFLIYFQGNSAPDKSGLPSDRFSAERTGGSVSTLTIQRTQQEDSAVYLCASSLDWGGVSPLHFGNGTRLTVT.

The rearrangement links TRBV7-2 to TRBJ2-7; 8 bases are a match to TRBD1. The V segment lost 4 bases and the J segment 4 bases; nucleotides outside the gene matches: 9. Germline V gene sequence: CDR1 SGHTA, CDR2 FQGNSA. The CDR3 runs to 15 residues. In DNA, the CDR3 is TGTGCCAGCAGCTCTTACGGCAGGGGGCTTTACGAGCAGTACTTC. Its protein product is CASSSYGRGLYEQYF.

A single count supports this clone. The chain couples TRBV6-6 to TRBJ2-7; the match to TRBD2 covers 10 bases. This CDR3 region has 14 residues. V lost 6 bases, J lost 3 bases, and 5 bases stayed unmatched. Germline V lookup: CDR1 MNHNY, CDR2 SVGAGI (reference sequence). The CDR3 is CASRLAGEIYEQYF. CDR3 nucleotides: TGTGCCAGCAGGCTAGCGGGGGAAATCTACGAGCAGTACTTC.

This chain connects TRBV11-2 to TRBJ2-1; 13 positions agree with TRBD2. The CDR3 spans 18 residues. V dropped 2 bases and J dropped 5; count of bases not matched to a gene: 9. Looked up from germline, CDR1 is SGHAT and CDR2 is FQNNGV. CDR3 nucleotides: TGTGCCAGCAGCTTAATTTGGGGACTAGCGGGACGGGACAATGAGCAGTTCTTC. Translated, it gives CASSLIWGLAGRDNEQFF. The entire variable domain, with the rest obtained from reference TRBV11-2 and TRBJ2-1, is as follows: EAGVAQSPRYKIIEKRQSVAFWCNPISGHATLYWYQQILGQGPKLLIQFQNNGVVDDSQLPKDRFSAERLKGVDSTLKIQPAKLEDSAVYLCASSLIWGLAGRDNEQFFGPGTRLTVL.

The chain is built from TRBV9 and TRBJ2-5; tentatively, D is TRBD1 (5 bases). Germline CDR1 is SGDLS and CDR2 is YYNGEE. V lost 3 bases and J 5 bases, leaving 14 bases between the germline ends. The CDR3 runs to 14 residues. The CDR3 spells CASSETQGRETQYF. The CDR3 DNA follows: TGTGCCAGCAGCGAAACCCAGGGCCGTGAGACCCAGTACTTC. The full variable domain, in which reference TRBV9 and TRBJ2-5 provide the parts outside the CDR3, is DSGVTQTPKHLITATGQRVTLRCSPRSGDLSVYWYQQSLDQGLQFLIQYYNGEERAKGNILERFSAQQFPDLHSELNLSSLELGDSALYFCASSETQGRETQYFGPGTRLLVL.

The chain recombines TRBV6-4 with TRBJ2-2; perhaps TRBD1 as D (6 bases). CDR1 is MRHNA, CDR2 SNTAGT, per germline. The CDR3 covers 13 residues. V lost 6 bases and J lost 7, with 12 bases in between. CDR3 amino acids: CASSEQGNGELFF. For the CDR3, the DNA is TGTGCCAGCAGCGAACAGGGCAACGGGGAGCTGTTTTTT.

This chain links TRBV28 with TRBJ1-2; TRBD1 matches 12 bases. The trim removed 2 bases at V and 5 bases at J, leaving 6 bases unmatched. The CDR3 length is 16 residues. Germline CDR1 is MDHEN and CDR2 is SYDVKM. The CDR3 sequence is CASSLGDRGRRYGYTF. CDR3 nucleotides: TGTGCCAGCAGTTTAGGGGACAGGGGGCGCCGGTATGGCTACACCTTC.